Below, 17 T cell receptor beta chains from the same sample are listed, as sequenced in a study of blood T cell repertoires in COVID-19. TCRdb's table, derived via immunoSEQ multiplex PCR, lists solely in-frame clones and lacks some. The table records roughly 220,000 clones, more than 75% of them present only once. The sequencing sample was made of PBMCs or T cells enriched from blood (not recorded which). Receptor source: a young man with acute COVID-19.

This sequence joins TRBV12-3 or TRBV12-4 and TRBJ2-7; D may be TRBD2 (7 bases). The CDR3 contains 12 residues. Between the trimmed V and J ends, which lost 4 bases and 7 bases, there was a span of 11 bases. CDR3 loop: CASSWGGREQYF. CDR3 bases: TGTGCCAGCAGTTGGGGGGGCAGGGAGCAGTACTTC.

The genes are TRBV11-1 and TRBJ2-3; D call uncertain. The germline gives CDR1 SGHAT, CDR2 FQDESV (reference sequence). Trimming cost V 6 bases and J 2 bases, with 9 bases left between them. CDR3 size: 13 residues. In DNA, the CDR3 is TGTGCCAGCAGTCTTATTATCACAGATACGCAGTATTTT. Residues: CASSLIITDTQYF.

The chain has TRBV13 and TRBJ2-2; unclear D gene. This CDR3 is built from 13 residues. Germline V gene lookup returns CDR1 PRHDT and CDR2 FYEKMQ (reference sequence). V was pared by 1 base and J by 8 bases, with 8 bases between. CDR3 loop: CASSLALRGELFF. The CDR3 DNA is TGTGCCAGCAGCTTAGCCCTTCGTGGGGAGCTGTTTTTT.

A remark on this clone: This could be a read error, since a much larger clone is one nucleotide away. This rearrangement joins TRBV28 to TRBJ1-5; a possible D gene is TRBD1 (6 bases). CDR1 is MDHEN, CDR2 SYDVKM, per germline. This CDR3 has 15 amino acids. V was shortened by 3 bases and J by 1 base, with 10 bases between the two germline ends. The CDR3 coding sequence is TGTGCCAGCAGTTTGGAAGGGGGAAGCAATCAGCCCCAGCATTTT. It translates to CASSLEGGSNQPQHF.

This chain joins TRBV9 and TRBJ2-1; D is possibly TRBD2 (6 bases). This CDR3 has 14 amino acids. Germline CDR1 is SGDLS and CDR2 is YYNGEE. The V and J ends lost 2 bases and 9 bases respectively, with 15 bases between them. The CDR3 spells CASSVTGQGGEQFF. The DNA of the CDR3 is TGTGCCAGCAGCGTTACAGGCCAGGGAGGTGAGCAGTTCTTC.

The chain carries TRBV15 and TRBJ2-7; perhaps TRBD2 as D (6 bases). Germline V gene data show CDR1 as LNHNV and CDR2 as YYDKDF (reference sequence). The CDR3 has 13 residues. The ends were cut back, 4 bases at V and 1 base at J, with 8 bases in the middle. As DNA, the CDR3 is TGTGCCACCAGCACAGGGACTTCCTACGAGCAGTACTTC. It yields the protein CATSTGTSYEQYF.

V gene TRBV28 combines with J gene TRBJ1-1; D perhaps matches TRBD1 (5 bases). The CDR3 loop spans 12 amino acids. Trimming removed 3 bases at V and 11 bases at J, with 13 bases between. Per germline, CDR1 MDHEN and CDR2 SYDVKM. This CDR3 is CASSFGVDTAFF. The CDR3 DNA sequence: TGTGCCAGCAGTTTTGGAGTGGACACGGCTTTCTTT.

The rearrangement links TRBV11-2 to TRBJ2-5, with 15 bases identical to TRBD2. Germline V lookup: CDR1 SGHAT, CDR2 FQNNGV. The CDR3 extends over 17 amino acids. J was trimmed by 5 bases and V by 5 bases; bases with no gene match: 9. CDR3 in DNA: TGTGCCAGCAGCCCCCGGACTAGCGGGGGGGGTCGGGAGACCCAGTACTTC. This encodes CASSPRTSGGGRETQYF. The complete variable domain, with remaining parts taken from reference TRBV11-2 and TRBJ2-5, reads EAGVAQSPRYKIIEKRQSVAFWCNPISGHATLYWYQQILGQGPKLLIQFQNNGVVDDSQLPKDRFSAERLKGVDSTLKIQPAKLEDSAVYLCASSPRTSGGGRETQYFGPGTRLLVL.

This clone has a single count. The rearrangement joins TRBV12-5 to TRBJ1-5; no clear D gene. V lost 7 bases to trimming and J lost 4 bases, with 17 bases between them. CDR1 is LGHNT and CDR2 is FRNRAP in the germline V gene. The CDR3 is 15 amino acids. CDR3 residues: CASARGESRNQPQHF. CDR3 sequence (DNA): TGTGCTAGTGCCCGAGGAGAGAGTCGGAATCAGCCCCAGCATTTT.

This chain joins TRBV7-9 and TRBJ1-2, with TRBD1 as a possible D gene (6 bases). This CDR3 is 14 amino acids long. The germline CDR1 and CDR2 sequences are SEHNR and FQNEAQ (reference sequence). V lost 5 bases to trimming and J lost 5 bases, with 15 bases between them. The CDR3 loop is CASSPGTNFYGYTF. In nucleotides, the CDR3 is TGTGCCAGCAGCCCCGGGACAAACTTTTATGGCTACACCTTC.

The chain couples TRBV11-2 to TRBJ1-4, with D tentatively TRBD1 (6 bases). Germline-derived CDR1 and CDR2 are SGHAT and FQNNGV. V lost 4 bases and J 3 bases, leaving 21 bases between the germline ends. CDR3 size: 18 residues. The CDR3 coding sequence is TGTGCCAGCAGCTCACAACCAAAAAGGGGGGGGGCTAATGAAAAACTGTTTTTT. Residues: CASSSQPKRGGANEKLFF.

The chain employs TRBV10-1 and TRBJ1-4, with D hard to call. The V end lost 3 bases, the J end lost 3 bases, and 8 bases lay between the germline ends. The CDR3 totals 14 residues. Germline-derived CDR1 and CDR2 are WNHNN and SYGVQD (reference sequence). The CDR3 region has the DNA TGCGCCAGCAGTGAAACCACTTCTAATGAAAAACTGTTTTTT. This sequence encodes CASSETTSNEKLFF.

This clone was counted between two and nine times. This chain links TRBV10-1 with TRBJ1-1; 7 positions match TRBD1. The CDR3 runs 12 residues. J lost 8 bases, V lost 5 bases, and 5 bases had no gene match. Germline V lookup: CDR1 WNHNN, CDR2 SYGVQD (reference sequence). The CDR3 DNA reads as TGCGCCAGCAGTCCAAGGGGGCGCGAAGCTTTCTTT. It specifies CASSPRGREAFF.

This chain links TRBV27 with TRBJ2-1, with 8 bases that match TRBD2. CDR3 length equals 14 residues. CDR1 and CDR2 from the germline V gene are MNHEY and SMNVEV (reference sequence). V lost 4 bases to trimming and J lost 6 bases; unmatched junction nucleotides: 5. The CDR3 protein is CASSSVGGGNEQFF. CDR3 in DNA: TGTGCCAGCAGTTCAGTCGGGGGGGGCAATGAGCAGTTCTTC.

The chain uses TRBV5-1 and TRBJ1-4, with D possibly being TRBD1 (6 bases). Trimming removed 4 bases at V and 5 bases at J, with 12 bases between. Per germline, CDR1 SGHRS and CDR2 YFSETQ. The CDR3 covers 14 residues. The CDR3 protein is CASSTGTHNEKLFF. The CDR3 DNA reads TGCGCCAGCAGCACAGGGACACACAATGAAAAACTGTTTTTT.

The sample holds a few counts of this clone. At the DNA level, this CDR3 is encoded by other sequences in the same sample as well. This chain uses TRBV5-1 with TRBJ1-1, with D perhaps matching TRBD1 (5 bases). CDR1 and CDR2 from the germline V gene are SGHRS and YFSETQ. Trimming cost V 1 base and J 1 base, with 8 bases left between them. The CDR3 runs 14 residues. The CDR3 sequence is CASSLRTSNTEAFF. CDR3 nucleotide sequence: TGCGCCAGCAGCTTGCGGACATCGAACACTGAAGCTTTCTTT.

The chain joins TRBV7-9 to TRBJ2-1; 7 nucleotides match TRBD1. Trimming took 9 bases from V and 4 from J; bases not matched to a gene: 6. This CDR3 is built from 13 residues. Looked up from germline, CDR1 is SEHNR and CDR2 is FQNEAQ (reference sequence). In DNA, the CDR3 is TGTGCCAGTGCCCTGGGACAGTACAATGAGCAGTTCTTC. It specifies CASALGQYNEQFF.